This TCR beta chain was sequenced for a study of cytomegalovirus exposure and HLA in healthy donors. Primers included in the PCR were 60 Vbeta and 13 Jbeta primers. Profiled with immunoSEQ multiplex PCR; TCRdb holds only in-frame clones, not every one. The sample data list approximately 110,000 clones. V dropped 3 bases and J dropped 0; count of bases not matched to a gene: 2. Germline CDR1 reads SGHNT; CDR2 reads YENEEA. CDR3 length equals 15 residues. The specimen sequenced was PBMCs. The origin of this receptor is a man between 18 and 35 years old in good health and CMV-seronegative. The chain employs TRBV11-3 and TRBJ2-1, with 7 bases lining up with TRBD1. The CDR3 DNA follows: TGTGCCAGCAGCTTTGGGACAGTCTCCTACAATGAGCAGTTCTTC. Translating gives CASSFGTVSYNEQFF.